These T cell receptor beta chains were read from a single sample in a study of T cells in localized non-small cell lung cancer. TCRdb's table, derived via immunoSEQ multiplex PCR, lists solely in-frame clones and lacks some. Among approximately 88,000 clones, roughly 88% were seen once, and the ten largest hold approximately 4%. The sequencing here drew on PBMCs, taken before any cancer treatment. These TCRs come from a woman aged 40-75 years with stage II squamous cell lung carcinoma. The CDR3 runs from the conserved cysteine through the conserved F or W. A D gene is named only where the DNA matches it firmly. Expanded clones are given a class, and other clones once, few, many or no size at all.

j_gene	v_gene	d_gene	abundance	CDR3aa	CDR3nt
TRBJ2-1	TRBV19	TRBD2	once	CASSPPRLAGGPSNEQFF	TGTGCCAGTAGTCCCCCCCGACTAGCGGGAGGGCCAAGCAATGAGCAGTTCTTC
TRBJ1-5	TRBV6-1	TRBD1	once	CASKDRDNQPQHF	TGTGCCAGCAAGGACAGGGATAATCAGCCCCAGCATTTT
TRBJ1-1	TRBV29-1	TRBD1	NA	CSAGQGENTEAFF	TGCAGCGCCGGACAGGGGGAGAACACTGAAGCTTTCTTT
TRBJ1-2	TRBV2	NA	NA	CASSGTNYGYTF	TGTGCCAGCAGTGGAACCAACTATGGCTACACCTTC
TRBJ1-2	TRBV21-1	NA	NA	CASSPKKKDDWTNYGYTF	TGTGCCAGCAGCCCAAAAAAAAAGGATGATTGGACCAACTATGGCTACACCTTC
TRBJ2-3	TRBV4-1	TRBD1	NA	CASSDLDRGYTNTQYF	TGCGCCAGCAGCGACCTGGACAGGGGGTACACAAATACGCAGTATTTT
TRBJ2-4	TRBV5-1	TRBD2	NA	CASSKFPGLAADIQYF	TGCGCCAGCAGTAAATTTCCGGGACTAGCCGCGGACATTCAGTACTTC
TRBJ1-1	TRBV30	NA	NA	CAWSHPGRVTEAFF	TGTGCCTGGAGTCACCCGGGCCGGGTCACTGAAGCTTTCTTT
TRBJ1-2	TRBV19	NA	NA	CASSLSHGGANYGYTF	TGTGCCAGTAGTCTTTCTCATGGGGGAGCTAACTATGGCTACACCTTC
TRBJ1-2	TRBV19	TRBD1	NA	CASSRLQGANYGYTF	TGTGCCAGTAGTAGATTACAGGGGGCTAACTATGGCTACACCTTC
TRBJ2-1	TRBV5-4	TRBD2	NA	CASSLKRERYNEQFF	TGTGCCAGCAGCTTGAAGCGGGAGAGGTACAATGAGCAGTTCTTC
TRBJ2-5	TRBV19	TRBD2	once	CASSNLGGQETQYF	TGTGCCAGTAGTAACTTGGGAGGGCAAGAGACCCAGTACTTC
TRBJ1-2	TRBV7-9	NA	NA	CASSPDNYGYTF	TGTGCCAGCAGCCCAGACAACTATGGCTACACCTTC
TRBJ1-5	TRBV4-1	NA	NA	CASSQDLRGNQPQHF	TGCGCCAGCAGCCAAGATCTCAGGGGCAATCAGCCCCAGCATTTT
TRBJ1-5	TRBV5-4	NA	NA	CASSLGGGFNQPQHF	TGTGCCAGCAGCTTGGGGGGAGGGTTCAATCAGCCCCAGCATTTT
TRBJ1-6	TRBV5-6	NA	NA	CASSFSGSPLHF	TGTGCCAGCAGCTTTTCAGGTTCACCCCTCCACTTT
TRBJ1-5	TRBV6-1	NA	NA	CASSSREGQIQPQHF	TGTGCCAGCAGTTCCCGAGAGGGACAAATACAGCCCCAGCATTTT
TRBJ2-7	TRBV11-2	TRBD1	NA	CASSLRTGDEQYF	TGTGCCAGCAGCCTCAGGACAGGGGACGAGCAGTACTTC
TRBJ1-4	TRBV30	NA	NA	CAWSPSNEKLFF	TGTGCCTGGAGCCCCTCTAATGAAAAACTGTTTTTT
TRBJ2-1	TRBV7-9	TRBD2	NA	CASTSAGVGEQFF	TGTGCCAGCACCTCAGCGGGAGTGGGTGAGCAGTTCTTC
TRBJ1-1	TRBV19	TRBD1	once	CASSLAQGVNTEAFF	TGTGCCAGTAGTCTCGCCCAGGGGGTGAACACTGAAGCTTTCTTT
TRBJ2-3	TRBV5-1	TRBD2	NA	CASSLAAGGRTDTQYF	TGCGCCAGCAGCTTGGCAGCGGGGGGCCGCACAGATACGCAGTATTTT
TRBJ2-3	TRBV11-2	NA	NA	CASSPYRRSSTDTQYF	TGTGCCAGCAGCCCCTACCGAAGATCTAGCACAGATACGCAGTATTTT
TRBJ2-5	TRBV5-1	NA	NA	CASSKDSQETQYF	TGCGCCAGCAGCAAGGACAGCCAAGAGACCCAGTACTTC
TRBJ1-2	TRBV14	NA	once	CASSQDRGGTYGYTF	TGTGCCAGCAGCCAAGATAGGGGTGGAACCTATGGCTACACCTTC
TRBJ1-3	TRBV19	NA	NA	CASSGVGSGNTIYF	TGTGCCAGTAGTGGAGTGGGGTCTGGAAACACCATATATTTT
TRBJ1-5	TRBV5-6	NA	NA	CASSLGRDPPQHF	TGTGCCAGCAGCTTAGGCCGGGACCCGCCCCAGCATTTT
TRBJ1-1	TRBV30	NA	once	CARSRRGPGTEAFF	TGTGCCCGGAGCCGTAGGGGACCGGGGACTGAAGCTTTCTTT
TRBJ2-7	TRBV30	NA	NA	CAWSVGGVSYEQYF	TGTGCCTGGAGTGTAGGGGGGGTCTCCTACGAGCAGTATTTC
TRBJ2-7	TRBV9	NA	NA	CASSVGGGVYEQYF	TGTGCCAGCAGCGTAGGAGGGGGGGTCTACGAGCAGTACTTC
TRBJ1-1	TRBV29-1	NA	NA	CSVGRAWGTEAFF	TGCAGCGTTGGACGGGCCTGGGGGACTGAAGCTTTCTTT
TRBJ1-2	TRBV4-2	NA	NA	CASSQVGGSGYTF	TGTGCCAGCAGCCAAGTAGGGGGATCTGGCTACACCTTC
TRBJ2-7	TRBV5-1	NA	NA	CASSVYRGGSYEQYF	TGCGCCAGCAGCGTATACAGGGGGGGAAGCTACGAGCAGTACTTC